This TCR beta chain was found in a study of early T cells in non-severe SARS-CoV-2 infection. For the study at large: The sequenced material was bulk RNA from unsorted whole blood, and its chains were unpaired.

Researchers tagged individual cDNA molecules with unique molecular identifiers. TCRdb called the 5' RACE reads again in MiXCR, with one record for every CDR3 protein. The data hold about 92,000 distinct CDR3 sequences, with about 15% observed a single time. This clonotype was seen only a few times. CDR3 length: 13 residues. Trimming pared 3 bases from V and 1 base from J, leaving 9 bases between. Germline loops: CDR1 DFQATT, CDR2 SNEGSKA (reference sequence). The clonotype was recovered from an adult who was a healthcare worker with PCR-confirmed SARS-CoV-2 infection or an uninfected control (not recorded which). The material sequenced was whole blood. The chain links TRBV20-1 to TRBJ2-5; D may be TRBD1 (5 bases). CDR3 in amino acids: CSAREQVQETQYF. In nucleotides, the CDR3 is TGCAGTGCTAGGGAACAGGTCCAAGAGACCCAGTACTTC.